The 3 T cell receptor beta chains given below trace back to one sample, sequenced in a study of post-analysis software for immune sequencing data. Prepared TCR beta cDNA libraries contained unique molecular identifiers. Each CDR3 protein is one row after TCRdb ran MiXCR on the PCR reads. The sample lists 700,000 to 800,000 distinct CDR3 sequences; about 32% were seen once. These receptors' targets are unknown. Study results and limitations: Roughly 5 TRBV segments occurring more often in patients than controls included TRBV5-6, TRBV5-1 and TRBV20-1.

Material for sequencing was blood. These receptors were obtained from a girl aged 10-17 years with multiple sclerosis.

In nucleotides, the CDR3 is TGTGCCAGCAGCCAAAATCTGGTAACAGAGACCCAGTACTTC. Its translation is CASSQNLVTETQYF. V and J are TRBV7-2 and TRBJ2-5, with D unresolved. Germline CDR1 is SGHTA and CDR2 is FQGNSA. Trimming cost V 5 bases and J 4 bases, with 14 bases left between them. The CDR3 loop spans 14 amino acids.

The V call is TRBV7-2, the J call TRBJ2-1; D remains ambiguous. The germline V gene encodes CDR1 SGHTA and CDR2 FQGNSA. The V end lost 2 bases, the J end lost 4 bases, and 18 bases lay between the germline ends. There are 17 residues in the CDR3. CDR3 sequence reads: CASSLSLSGLPYNEQFF. CDR3 coding DNA: TGTGCCAGCAGCTTATCTCTCAGTGGGCTACCGTACAATGAGCAGTTCTTC.

This clonotype showed up just a few times. The CDR3 DNA is TGTGCCAGCAGCCCCCTTCGTCGACAGGGTGCCTACGAGCAGTACTTC. It codes for CASSPLRRQGAYEQYF. The chain uses TRBV11-2 and TRBJ2-7, with 7 bases that match TRBD1. CDR1 is SGHAT, CDR2 FQNNGV, per germline. The junction had 12 bases not matched to a gene; V was cut back by 5 bases and J by 2 bases. This CDR3 comprises 16 residues.